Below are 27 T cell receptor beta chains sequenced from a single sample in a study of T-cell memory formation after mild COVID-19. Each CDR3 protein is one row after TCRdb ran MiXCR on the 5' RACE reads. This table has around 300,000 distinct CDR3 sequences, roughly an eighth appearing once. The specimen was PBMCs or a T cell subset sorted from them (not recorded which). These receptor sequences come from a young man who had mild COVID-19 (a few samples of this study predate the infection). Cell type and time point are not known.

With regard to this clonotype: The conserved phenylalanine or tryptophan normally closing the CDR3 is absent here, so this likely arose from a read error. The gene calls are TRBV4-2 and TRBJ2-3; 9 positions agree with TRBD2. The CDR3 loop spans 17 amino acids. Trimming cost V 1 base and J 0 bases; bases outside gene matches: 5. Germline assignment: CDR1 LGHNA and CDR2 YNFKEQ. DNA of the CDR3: TGTGCCAGCAGCCAAGCCCCAGCGGGGGGAAGCACAGATACGCAGTATCTT. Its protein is CASSQAPAGGSTDTQYL.

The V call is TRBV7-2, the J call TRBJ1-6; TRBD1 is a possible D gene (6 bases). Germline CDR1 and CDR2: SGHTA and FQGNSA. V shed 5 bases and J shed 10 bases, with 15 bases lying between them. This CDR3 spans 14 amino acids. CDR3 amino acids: CASSPLGGGSPLHF. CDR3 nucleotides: TGTGCCAGCAGCCCACTGGGGGGGGGCTCACCCCTCCACTTT.

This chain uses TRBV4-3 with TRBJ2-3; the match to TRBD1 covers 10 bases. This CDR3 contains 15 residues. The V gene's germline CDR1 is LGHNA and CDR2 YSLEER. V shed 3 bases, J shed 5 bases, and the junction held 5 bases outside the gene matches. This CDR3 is CASSHGTGAQDTQYF. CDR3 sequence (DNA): TGCGCCAGCAGCCATGGGACAGGGGCGCAAGATACGCAGTATTTT.

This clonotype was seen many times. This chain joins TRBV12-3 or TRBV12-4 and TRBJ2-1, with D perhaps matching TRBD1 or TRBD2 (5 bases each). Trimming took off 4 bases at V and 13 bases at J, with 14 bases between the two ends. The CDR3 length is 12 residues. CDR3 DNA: TGTGCCAGCAGTTGGGGGTCGTGGGACCAGTTCTTC. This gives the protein CASSWGSWDQFF.

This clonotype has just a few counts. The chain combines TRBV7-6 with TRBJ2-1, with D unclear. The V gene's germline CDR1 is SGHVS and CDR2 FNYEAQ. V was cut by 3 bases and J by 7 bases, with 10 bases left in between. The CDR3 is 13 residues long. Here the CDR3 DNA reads TGTGCCAGCAGCTTGACTCCGTTTAATGAGCAGTTCTTC. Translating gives CASSLTPFNEQFF.

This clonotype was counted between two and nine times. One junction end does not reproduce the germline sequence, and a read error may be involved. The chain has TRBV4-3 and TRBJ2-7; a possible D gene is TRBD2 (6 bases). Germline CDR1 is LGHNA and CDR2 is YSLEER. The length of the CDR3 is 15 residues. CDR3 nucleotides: TGCGCCAGCAGCCAAGATGTCCGGGACTCCTCCGAGCAGTACTTC. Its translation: CASSQDVRDSSEQYF.

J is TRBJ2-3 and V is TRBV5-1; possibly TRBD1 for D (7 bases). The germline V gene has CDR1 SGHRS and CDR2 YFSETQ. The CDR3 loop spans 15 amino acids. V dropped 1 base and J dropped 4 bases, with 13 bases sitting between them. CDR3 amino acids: CASSLTGGGPDTQYF. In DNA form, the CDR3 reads TGCGCCAGCAGCTTGACAGGAGGGGGCCCAGATACGCAGTATTTT.

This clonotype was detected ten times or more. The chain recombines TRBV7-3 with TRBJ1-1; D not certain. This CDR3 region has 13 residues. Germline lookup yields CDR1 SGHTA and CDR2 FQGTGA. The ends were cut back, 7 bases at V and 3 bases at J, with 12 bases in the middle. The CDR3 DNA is TGTGCCAGCAAAAGGCAGATCGACACTGAAGCTTTCTTT. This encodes CASKRQIDTEAFF.

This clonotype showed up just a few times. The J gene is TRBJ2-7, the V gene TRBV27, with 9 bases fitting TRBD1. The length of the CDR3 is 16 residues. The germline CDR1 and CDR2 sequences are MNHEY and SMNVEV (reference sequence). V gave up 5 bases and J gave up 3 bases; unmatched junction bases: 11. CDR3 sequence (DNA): TGTGCCAGCAGTCCCGGGACAGGGTTACCTTTCTACGAGCAGTACTTC. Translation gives CASSPGTGLPFYEQYF.

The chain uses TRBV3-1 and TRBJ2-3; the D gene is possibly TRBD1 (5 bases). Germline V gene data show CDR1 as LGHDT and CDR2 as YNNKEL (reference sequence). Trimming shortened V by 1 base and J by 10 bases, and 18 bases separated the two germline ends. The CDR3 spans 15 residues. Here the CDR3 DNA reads TGTGCCAGCAGCCAAGGGTCTACGGCTCCCAGGGCGCAGTATTTT. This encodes CASSQGSTAPRAQYF.

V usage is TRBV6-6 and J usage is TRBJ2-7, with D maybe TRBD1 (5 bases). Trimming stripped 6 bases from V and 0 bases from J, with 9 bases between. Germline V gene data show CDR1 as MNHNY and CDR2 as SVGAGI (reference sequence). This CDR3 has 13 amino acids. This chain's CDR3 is CASRLRDSYEQYV. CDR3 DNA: TGTGCCAGCAGGCTCAGGGACTCCTACGAGCAGTACGTC.

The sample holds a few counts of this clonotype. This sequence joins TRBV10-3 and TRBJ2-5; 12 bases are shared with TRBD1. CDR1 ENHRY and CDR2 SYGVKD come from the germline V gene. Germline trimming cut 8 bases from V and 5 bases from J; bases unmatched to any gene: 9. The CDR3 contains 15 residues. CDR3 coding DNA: TGTGCCATCTCGGCGGGGACAGGGGGCGGTGAGACCCAGTACTTC. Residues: CAISAGTGGGETQYF.

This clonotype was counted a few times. CDR3 DNA sequence: TGTGCCACCAGCATAGACAGGGAGTTGGGGTACGAGCAGTACGTC. Residues: CATSIDRELGYEQYV. The gene calls are TRBV15 and TRBJ2-7; TRBD1 matches 7 bases. This CDR3 contains 15 residues. Germline V gene lookup returns CDR1 LNHNV and CDR2 YYDKDF (reference sequence). V was pared by 4 bases and J by 4 bases, with 10 bases of the junction left unmatched.

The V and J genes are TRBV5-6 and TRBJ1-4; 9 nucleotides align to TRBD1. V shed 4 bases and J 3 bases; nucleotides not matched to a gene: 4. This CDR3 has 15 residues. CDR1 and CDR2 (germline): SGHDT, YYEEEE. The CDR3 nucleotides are TGTGCCAGCAGCCAACGGACAGGGGCTAATGAAAAACTGTTTTTT. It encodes CASSQRTGANEKLFF.

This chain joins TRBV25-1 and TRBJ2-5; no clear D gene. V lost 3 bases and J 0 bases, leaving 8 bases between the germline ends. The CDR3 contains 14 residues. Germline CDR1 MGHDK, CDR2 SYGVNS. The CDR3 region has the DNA TGTGCCAGCAGTGAGCCCGGTAACCAAGAGACCCAGTACTTC. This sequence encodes CASSEPGNQETQYF.

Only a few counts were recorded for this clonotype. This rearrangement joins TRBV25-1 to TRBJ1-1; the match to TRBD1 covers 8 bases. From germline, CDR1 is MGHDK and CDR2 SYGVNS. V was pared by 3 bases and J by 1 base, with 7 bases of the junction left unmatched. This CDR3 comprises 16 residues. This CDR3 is CASSDGQGAWNTEAFF. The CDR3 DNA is TGTGCCAGCAGTGACGGTCAGGGGGCCTGGAACACTGAAGCTTTCTTT.

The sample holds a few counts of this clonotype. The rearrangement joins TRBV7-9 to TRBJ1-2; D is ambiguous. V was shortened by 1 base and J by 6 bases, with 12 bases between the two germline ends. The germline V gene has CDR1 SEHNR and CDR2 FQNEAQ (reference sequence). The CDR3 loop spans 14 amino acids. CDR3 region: CASSLEARWDGYTF. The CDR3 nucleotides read TGTGCCAGCAGCTTAGAGGCCAGGTGGGATGGCTACACCTTC.

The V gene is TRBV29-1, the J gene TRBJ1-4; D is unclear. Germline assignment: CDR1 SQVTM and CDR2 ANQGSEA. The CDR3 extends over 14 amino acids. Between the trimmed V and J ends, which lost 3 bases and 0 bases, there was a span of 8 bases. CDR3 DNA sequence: TGCAGCGTTGACCTCCTTGCAACTAATGAAAAACTGTTTTTT. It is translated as CSVDLLATNEKLFF.

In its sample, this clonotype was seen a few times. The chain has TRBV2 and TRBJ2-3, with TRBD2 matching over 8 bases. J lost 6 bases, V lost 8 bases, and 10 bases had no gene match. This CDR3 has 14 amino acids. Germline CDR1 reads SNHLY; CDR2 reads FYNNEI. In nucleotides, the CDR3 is TGTGCCAGCGGGCTAGCGGGTGTGGCGGATACGCAGTATTTT. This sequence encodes CASGLAGVADTQYF.

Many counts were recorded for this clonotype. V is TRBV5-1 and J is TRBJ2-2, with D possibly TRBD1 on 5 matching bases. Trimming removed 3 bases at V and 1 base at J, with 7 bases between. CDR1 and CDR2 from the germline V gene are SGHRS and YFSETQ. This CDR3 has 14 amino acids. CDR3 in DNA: TGCGCCAGCAGCTCTCAGGGGAACACCGGGGAGCTGTTTTTT. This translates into CASSSQGNTGELFF.

CDR3 sequence: CASSLRTSGGHEQFF. CDR3 coding DNA: TGTGCCAGCAGCTTAAGAACTAGCGGGGGCCATGAGCAGTTCTTC. The chain recombines TRBV11-2 with TRBJ2-1, with 11 bases identical to TRBD2. Germline lookup yields CDR1 SGHAT and CDR2 FQNNGV. V lost 2 bases to trimming and J lost 8 bases; unmatched junction nucleotides: 5. The CDR3 is made up of 15 amino acids.

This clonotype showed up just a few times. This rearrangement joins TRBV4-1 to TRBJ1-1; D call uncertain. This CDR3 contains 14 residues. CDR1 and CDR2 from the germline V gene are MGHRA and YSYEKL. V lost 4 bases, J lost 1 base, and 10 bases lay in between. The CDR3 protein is CASSPPPGNTEAFF. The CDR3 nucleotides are TGCGCCAGCAGCCCCCCCCCGGGGAACACTGAAGCTTTCTTT.

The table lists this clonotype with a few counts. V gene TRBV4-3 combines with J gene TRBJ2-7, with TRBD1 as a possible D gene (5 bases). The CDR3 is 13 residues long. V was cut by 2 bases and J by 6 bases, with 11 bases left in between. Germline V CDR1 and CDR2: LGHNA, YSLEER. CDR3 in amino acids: CASSQTQGSEQYV. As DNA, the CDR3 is TGCGCCAGCAGCCAAACTCAGGGTAGCGAGCAGTACGTC.

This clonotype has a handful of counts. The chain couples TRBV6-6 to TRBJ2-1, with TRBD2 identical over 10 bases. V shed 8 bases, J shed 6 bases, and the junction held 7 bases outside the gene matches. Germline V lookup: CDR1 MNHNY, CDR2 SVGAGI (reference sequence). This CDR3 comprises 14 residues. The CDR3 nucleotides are TGTGCCAGCCTACTCCAGCGGGGGGGCAATGAGCAGTTCTTC. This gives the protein CASLLQRGGNEQFF.

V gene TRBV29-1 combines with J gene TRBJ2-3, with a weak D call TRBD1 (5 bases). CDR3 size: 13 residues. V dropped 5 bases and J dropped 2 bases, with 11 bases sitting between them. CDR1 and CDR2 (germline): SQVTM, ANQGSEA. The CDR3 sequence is CSVTGRVTDTQYF. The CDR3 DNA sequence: TGCAGCGTTACCGGCAGGGTCACAGATACGCAGTATTTT.

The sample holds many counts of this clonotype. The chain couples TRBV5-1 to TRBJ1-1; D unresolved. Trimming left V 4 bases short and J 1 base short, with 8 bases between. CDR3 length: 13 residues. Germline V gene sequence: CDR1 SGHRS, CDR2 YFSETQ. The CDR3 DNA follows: TGCGCCAGCAGCGCGGGGTCGAACACTGAAGCTTTCTTT. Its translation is CASSAGSNTEAFF. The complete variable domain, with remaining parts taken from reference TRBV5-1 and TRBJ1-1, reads KAGVTQTPRYLIKTRGQQVTLSCSPISGHRSVSWYQQTPGQGLQFLFEYFSETQRNKGNFPGRFSGRQFSNSRSEMNVSTLELGDSALYLCASSAGSNTEAFFGQGTRLTVV.

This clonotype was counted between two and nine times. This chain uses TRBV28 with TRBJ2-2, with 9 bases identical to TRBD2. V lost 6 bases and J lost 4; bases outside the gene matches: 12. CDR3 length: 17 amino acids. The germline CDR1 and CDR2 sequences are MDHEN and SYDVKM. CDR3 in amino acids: CASSFPQRGVGTGELFF. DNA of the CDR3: TGTGCCAGCAGCTTCCCACAGCGGGGGGTAGGCACCGGGGAGCTGTTTTTT.